This is a list of T cell receptor beta chains from one sample in a study of blood T cell repertoires in COVID-19. Assay: immunoSEQ multiplex PCR; the TCRdb copy retains only in-frame clones and omits some. The sample has almost 400,000 clones; around 89% are singletons. The specimen sequenced was PBMCs or T cells enriched from blood (not recorded which). The receptors derive from a woman younger than 45 with acute COVID-19. Each CDR3 is given with its conserved first and last residue. Each record gives: CDR3 DNA, CDR3 protein, CDR3 length, clone size, V gene, J gene, D gene. The D gene is left open where the match is weak. Some rows have no size entry. The others give once, few or many, or a class for an expanded clone.

CDR3nt: TGCAGCGTCCTCGGACAGGGGGCCCCAGATACGCAGTATTTT
CDR3aa: CSVLGQGAPDTQYF
len: 14
abundance: NA
v_gene: TRBV29-1
j_gene: TRBJ2-3
d_gene: TRBD1

CDR3nt: TGTGCCAGCACTCTAGCGGGGGGGCTAGATACGCAGTATTTT
CDR3aa: CASTLAGGLDTQYF
len: 14
abundance: NA
v_gene: TRBV2
j_gene: TRBJ2-3
d_gene: TRBD2

CDR3nt: TGTGCCAGCAGCTTAGCACCCGGGGAAGGGGAGCAGTACTTC
CDR3aa: CASSLAPGEGEQYF
len: 14
abundance: NA
v_gene: TRBV7-9
j_gene: TRBJ2-7
d_gene: NA

CDR3nt: TGTGCCAGCAGGATTTCAGGGGGCGGAAACACCATATATTTT
CDR3aa: CASRISGGGNTIYF
len: 14
abundance: NA
v_gene: TRBV5-5
j_gene: TRBJ1-3
d_gene: TRBD1

CDR3nt: TGTGCCAGCAGCCAGGACGGAGGACTAGCAGCGGATCTTCATGAGCAGTTCTTC
CDR3aa: CASSQDGGLAADLHEQFF
len: 18
abundance: NA
v_gene: TRBV3-1/TRBV3-2
j_gene: TRBJ2-1
d_gene: TRBD2

CDR3nt: TGTGCCAGCAGTCTTTCCGGGAGGACTGAAGCTTTCTTT
CDR3aa: CASSLSGRTEAFF
len: 13
abundance: NA
v_gene: TRBV2
j_gene: TRBJ1-1
d_gene: NA

CDR3nt: TGTGCCAGCAGCCCTGTGGGGGGTGCTGGAAACACCATATATTTT
CDR3aa: CASSPVGGAGNTIYF
len: 15
abundance: NA
v_gene: TRBV7-6
j_gene: TRBJ1-3
d_gene: NA

CDR3nt: TGTGCCAGCAGCTTAGAGGGCACCGGGGTTTCGGATACGCAGTATTTT
CDR3aa: CASSLEGTGVSDTQYF
len: 16
abundance: NA
v_gene: TRBV7-8
j_gene: TRBJ2-3
d_gene: NA

CDR3nt: TGTGCCAGTAGGTTACAGGGGGCGTATGGCTACACCTTC
CDR3aa: CASRLQGAYGYTF
len: 13
abundance: NA
v_gene: TRBV19
j_gene: TRBJ1-2
d_gene: TRBD1

CDR3nt: TGTGCCAGCAGCTTGCGACTCGGGACAGGCGCTAACTATGGCTACACCTTC
CDR3aa: CASSLRLGTGANYGYTF
len: 17
abundance: NA
v_gene: TRBV5-6
j_gene: TRBJ1-2
d_gene: TRBD1

CDR3nt: TGTGCCAGCAGTCCTGAGAGTTTAGCGGGACACCATGAGCAGTTCTTC
CDR3aa: CASSPESLAGHHEQFF
len: 16
abundance: NA
v_gene: TRBV28
j_gene: TRBJ2-1
d_gene: TRBD2

CDR3nt: TGCGCCAGCAAGAAACCAGGGGTCTTGGGAGTCACCGGGGAGCTGTTTTTT
CDR3aa: CASKKPGVLGVTGELFF
len: 17
abundance: once
v_gene: TRBV5-1
j_gene: TRBJ2-2
d_gene: NA

CDR3nt: TGTGCCAGCAGCAAAGACAGGGGGCTCGGAAACACCATATATTTT
CDR3aa: CASSKDRGLGNTIYF
len: 15
abundance: NA
v_gene: TRBV7-2
j_gene: TRBJ1-3
d_gene: TRBD1

CDR3nt: TGTGCCAGCAGCTCGGACAGGATTAGCGAGACCCAGTACTTC
CDR3aa: CASSSDRISETQYF
len: 14
abundance: NA
v_gene: TRBV7-9
j_gene: TRBJ2-5
d_gene: TRBD1

CDR3nt: TGTGCCAGCAGCCGGTCGGGGTTACTAGGAAACACCATATATTTT
CDR3aa: CASSRSGLLGNTIYF
len: 15
abundance: NA
v_gene: TRBV6-5
j_gene: TRBJ1-3
d_gene: NA

CDR3nt: TGTGCCAGCAGTGACTCCAGGGCTAGCACCGGGGAGCTGTTTTTT
CDR3aa: CASSDSRASTGELFF
len: 15
abundance: NA
v_gene: TRBV6-4
j_gene: TRBJ2-2
d_gene: NA

CDR3nt: TGTGCCAGCAGCTTACAGGAAAAACAGGGCTACGAGCAGTACTTC
CDR3aa: CASSLQEKQGYEQYF
len: 15
abundance: NA
v_gene: TRBV7-9
j_gene: TRBJ2-7
d_gene: NA

CDR3nt: TGTGCCAGCAGACCCGGGACAGGGATTTCCTACGAGCAGTACTTC
CDR3aa: CASRPGTGISYEQYF
len: 15
abundance: NA
v_gene: TRBV6-5
j_gene: TRBJ2-7
d_gene: TRBD1

CDR3nt: TGTGCCAGCAGTTTTCTCGGACAGGGCTACGAGCAGTACTTC
CDR3aa: CASSFLGQGYEQYF
len: 14
abundance: few
v_gene: TRBV27
j_gene: TRBJ2-7
d_gene: TRBD1

CDR3nt: TGCGCCAGCAGCTTGGAGGCGGCAGGGATGAATGAAAAACTGTTTTTT
CDR3aa: CASSLEAAGMNEKLFF
len: 16
abundance: NA
v_gene: TRBV5-1
j_gene: TRBJ1-4
d_gene: NA

CDR3nt: TGTGCCAGAAGCTCCGGGAGCGGGCTAACTACCAATGAGCAGTTCTTC
CDR3aa: CARSSGSGLTTNEQFF
len: 16
abundance: NA
v_gene: TRBV5-3
j_gene: TRBJ2-1
d_gene: NA

CDR3nt: TGTGCCAGCAAGCCGGGAGGGGCCACTAATGAAAAACTGTTTTTT
CDR3aa: CASKPGGATNEKLFF
len: 15
abundance: NA
v_gene: TRBV19
j_gene: TRBJ1-4
d_gene: NA

CDR3nt: TGTGCCAGCATGGTCGGGACAGGGTCCTACGAGCAGTACTTC
CDR3aa: CASMVGTGSYEQYF
len: 14
abundance: NA
v_gene: TRBV6-5
j_gene: TRBJ2-7
d_gene: TRBD1

CDR3nt: TGTGCCAGCAGCCCCGACGGAGGGGGCTATCAGCCCCAGCATTTT
CDR3aa: CASSPDGGGYQPQHF
len: 15
abundance: NA
v_gene: TRBV9
j_gene: TRBJ1-5
d_gene: TRBD1

CDR3nt: TGTGCCAGCAGCGTATCGAGTAGCGGGGGGGCCTACGAGCAGTACTTC
CDR3aa: CASSVSSSGGAYEQYF
len: 16
abundance: NA
v_gene: TRBV9
j_gene: TRBJ2-7
d_gene: TRBD2

CDR3nt: TGTGCCAGCAGTTCGACAGGGTTCCCTGAAGCTTTCTTT
CDR3aa: CASSSTGFPEAFF
len: 13
abundance: NA
v_gene: TRBV6-6
j_gene: TRBJ1-1
d_gene: TRBD1

CDR3nt: TGTGCCAGCAGCCAAGAGCATACTGGACTAGCGGGAGAGACCCAGTACTTC
CDR3aa: CASSQEHTGLAGETQYF
len: 17
abundance: NA
v_gene: TRBV3-1/TRBV3-2
j_gene: TRBJ2-5
d_gene: TRBD2

CDR3nt: TGCAGCGTTCTCGGACTAGCGGGGGCCTCCTACGAGCAGTACTTC
CDR3aa: CSVLGLAGASYEQYF
len: 15
abundance: NA
v_gene: TRBV29-1
j_gene: TRBJ2-7
d_gene: TRBD2

CDR3nt: TGCAGCGTGACCTTGGGACAGTTGTATGGCTACACCTTC
CDR3aa: CSVTLGQLYGYTF
len: 13
abundance: NA
v_gene: TRBV29-1
j_gene: TRBJ1-2
d_gene: TRBD1

CDR3nt: TGCGCCAGCAGTCCACAGGGGACTGGGGCCAACGTCCTGACTTTC
CDR3aa: CASSPQGTGANVLTF
len: 15
abundance: NA
v_gene: TRBV10-1
j_gene: TRBJ2-6
d_gene: TRBD1

CDR3nt: TGTGCCAGCAGCTATGGGACTCTGGGAAATACGCAGTATTTT
CDR3aa: CASSYGTLGNTQYF
len: 14
abundance: NA
v_gene: TRBV7-3
j_gene: TRBJ2-3
d_gene: NA

CDR3nt: TGTGCCAGCAGCGCCCGGGTGCTGTGGTATGGCTACACCTTC
CDR3aa: CASSARVLWYGYTF
len: 14
abundance: NA
v_gene: TRBV5-5
j_gene: TRBJ1-2
d_gene: NA

CDR3nt: TGTGCCAGCACGTCGGGGGCTAGCGGCCTAAACTACCCCGGGGGGGAGCTGTTTTTT
CDR3aa: CASTSGASGLNYPGGELFF
len: 19
abundance: NA
v_gene: TRBV9
j_gene: TRBJ2-2
d_gene: NA

CDR3nt: TGTGCCAGCACTTTATCTAGCGGGGGGACCTACAATGAGCAGTTCTTC
CDR3aa: CASTLSSGGTYNEQFF
len: 16
abundance: NA
v_gene: TRBV2
j_gene: TRBJ2-1
d_gene: TRBD2

CDR3nt: TGTGCCAGCCCCCCCAGACATCCTGGCTACACCTTC
CDR3aa: CASPPRHPGYTF
len: 12
abundance: NA
v_gene: TRBV12-3/TRBV12-4
j_gene: TRBJ1-2
d_gene: NA

CDR3nt: TGTGCCAGCAGCCCCACTGAGATCTCCTACGAGCAGTACTTC
CDR3aa: CASSPTEISYEQYF
len: 14
abundance: NA
v_gene: TRBV2
j_gene: TRBJ2-7
d_gene: NA

CDR3nt: TGTGCCCTATGGGCGGGGGGCTTCTACGAGCAGTACTTC
CDR3aa: CALWAGGFYEQYF
len: 13
abundance: NA
v_gene: TRBV30
j_gene: TRBJ2-7
d_gene: TRBD2

CDR3nt: TGCGCCAGCAGCTTGGTTGCCGGAGGGAGCTATGGCTACACCTTC
CDR3aa: CASSLVAGGSYGYTF
len: 15
abundance: NA
v_gene: TRBV5-1
j_gene: TRBJ1-2
d_gene: NA

CDR3nt: TGTGCCAGCAGCCAAGACACCCTAACAGCGAGGGTCTATGGCTACACCTTC
CDR3aa: CASSQDTLTARVYGYTF
len: 17
abundance: once
v_gene: TRBV4-2
j_gene: TRBJ1-2
d_gene: NA

CDR3nt: TGTGCCAGCAGAGTAGGGGCGACCTCCTACAATGAGCAGTTCTTC
CDR3aa: CASRVGATSYNEQFF
len: 15
abundance: NA
v_gene: TRBV7-2
j_gene: TRBJ2-1
d_gene: NA

CDR3nt: TGTGCCAGCTCTAGAGGTATCCCCTACGAGCAGTACTTC
CDR3aa: CASSRGIPYEQYF
len: 13
abundance: NA
v_gene: TRBV9
j_gene: TRBJ2-7
d_gene: NA

CDR3nt: TGTGCCATCAGCGGGGGGAAGAACACTGAAGCTTTCTTT
CDR3aa: CAISGGKNTEAFF
len: 13
abundance: NA
v_gene: TRBV10-3
j_gene: TRBJ1-1
d_gene: NA

CDR3nt: TGTGCCAGCAGTGACTCATCGGGACAGGGTGACACCGGGGAGCTGTTTTTT
CDR3aa: CASSDSSGQGDTGELFF
len: 17
abundance: NA
v_gene: TRBV6-4
j_gene: TRBJ2-2
d_gene: TRBD1

CDR3nt: TGTGCTAGTGGCTTGAACAGGGGAACAGATACGCAGTATTTT
CDR3aa: CASGLNRGTDTQYF
len: 14
abundance: NA
v_gene: TRBV12-5
j_gene: TRBJ2-3
d_gene: TRBD1

CDR3nt: TGCAGCGTCGTACGGGCAGGGCGGGAGTATGGCTACACCTTC
CDR3aa: CSVVRAGREYGYTF
len: 14
abundance: NA
v_gene: TRBV29-1
j_gene: TRBJ1-2
d_gene: NA

CDR3nt: TGCAGCGTTTACGAGGATAGCACCGGGGAGCTGTTTTTT
CDR3aa: CSVYEDSTGELFF
len: 13
abundance: NA
v_gene: TRBV29-1
j_gene: TRBJ2-2
d_gene: NA

CDR3nt: TGTGCCAGTAGTATAGTACAGGGAAATAATCAGCCCCAGCATTTT
CDR3aa: CASSIVQGNNQPQHF
len: 15
abundance: NA
v_gene: TRBV19
j_gene: TRBJ1-5
d_gene: NA

CDR3nt: TGTGCCACCAGTGATTCCTCCCAGGGGGCTGGCAATCAGCCCCAGCATTTT
CDR3aa: CATSDSSQGAGNQPQHF
len: 17
abundance: NA
v_gene: TRBV24-1
j_gene: TRBJ1-5
d_gene: TRBD1